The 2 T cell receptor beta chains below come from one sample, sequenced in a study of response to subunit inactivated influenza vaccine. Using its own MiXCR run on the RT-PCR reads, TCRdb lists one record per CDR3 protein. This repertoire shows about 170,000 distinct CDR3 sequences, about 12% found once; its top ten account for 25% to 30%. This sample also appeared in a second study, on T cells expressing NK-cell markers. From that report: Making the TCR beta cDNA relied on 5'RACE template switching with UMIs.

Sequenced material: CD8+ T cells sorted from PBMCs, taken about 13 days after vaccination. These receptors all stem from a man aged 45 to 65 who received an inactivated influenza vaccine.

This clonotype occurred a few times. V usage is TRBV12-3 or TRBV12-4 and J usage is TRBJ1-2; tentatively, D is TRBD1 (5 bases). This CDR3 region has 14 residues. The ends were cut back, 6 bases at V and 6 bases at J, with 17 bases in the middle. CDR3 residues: CASSPAGTNDGYTF. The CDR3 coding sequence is TGTGCCAGCAGCCCAGCCGGGACGAACGATGGCTACACCTTC.

The CDR3 sequence is CATSKGRVAVSNQPQHF. CDR3 coding DNA: TGTGCCACCAGCAAGGGCCGGGTAGCTGTGAGCAATCAGCCCCAGCATTTT. The V gene is TRBV15, the J gene TRBJ1-5; D is unresolved. Germline assignment: CDR1 LNHNV and CDR2 YYDKDF (reference sequence). This CDR3 spans 17 amino acids. V dropped 4 bases and J dropped 1 base, with 17 bases sitting between them.